The sequence of this TCR beta chain was determined in a study of CXCR3-negative and CXCR3-positive naive CD8 T cells. The study, taken as a whole, reports: Greater hydrophobicity was found in TRB CDR3s of CXCR3-positive naive cells than of CXCR3-negative naive cells.

UMI-labeled 5' RACE TRB cDNA libraries were prepared from the cells. TCRdb re-called the 5' RACE reads; every CDR3 protein appears as one record, without DNA. The sample features 120,000 or so distinct CDR3 sequences, with under 0.75% in its top ten. The V gene's germline CDR1 is SQVTM and CDR2 ANQGSEA. The CDR3 sequence is 16 residues long. Note on this clonotype: As yet, its antigen is unknown.

The chain carries TRBV29-1 and TRBJ2-3; without DNA, the TCRdb call of TRBD2 cannot be checked. The sequenced sample was naive CXCR3+ CD8+ T cells from blood. Subset meaning: CD45RO-CCR7+CD27+CD95- naive CD8+ T cells expressing CXCR3 (TNR3+). The clonotype comes from a human donor in good health. Some clones in this sample may be carry-over from other donors' samples. This CDR3 reads CSVEGSLAGDTDTQYF.